The 7 T cell receptor beta chains given below trace back to one sample, sequenced in a study of blood T cell repertoires in COVID-19. Assay used: immunoSEQ multiplex PCR; TCRdb lists only in-frame clones, some missing. Here the sample spans 150,000 to 200,000 clones, approximately 82% being singletons. Sequenced sample: PBMCs or T cells enriched from blood (not recorded which). The receptors stem from a man between 45 and 60 years old who had recovered from COVID-19.

This clone was observed a few times. This chain joins TRBV6-1 and TRBJ1-5; D is ambiguous. Germline CDR1 MNHNS, CDR2 SASEGT. V was clipped by 1 base and J by 7 bases, with 17 bases between them. This CDR3 region has 16 residues. CDR3 bases: TGTGCCAGCAGTGAAGTCAATCGGGTGCAGCCCCAGCCCCAGCATTTT. It translates to CASSEVNRVQPQPQHF.

The chain is built from TRBV6-1 and TRBJ2-2; D possibly corresponds to TRBD1 (6 bases). Germline V lookup: CDR1 MNHNS, CDR2 SASEGT. V lost 2 bases, J lost 4 bases, and 11 bases lay in between. This CDR3 is built from 15 residues. DNA of the CDR3: TGTGCCAGCAGTGAAACCAGGGGTGGCACCGGGGAGCTGTTTTTT. Amino acid sequence: CASSETRGGTGELFF.

The rearrangement uses TRBV24-1 and TRBJ2-3, with D possibly matching TRBD1 (6 bases). The V end lost 3 bases, the J end lost 2 bases, and 23 bases lay between the germline ends. Germline CDR1 reads KGHDR; CDR2 reads SFDVKD. The CDR3 extends over 19 amino acids. DNA for the CDR3: TGTGCCACCAGTGATCCCTCGAGGGGGACGGGGAACCCCACAGATACGCAGTATTTT. This sequence encodes CATSDPSRGTGNPTDTQYF.

This clone was counted a single time. The chain links TRBV12-3 or TRBV12-4 to TRBJ1-1; 9 nucleotides agree with TRBD1. The CDR3 length is 12 residues. J was trimmed by 11 bases and V by 5 bases; bases with no gene match: 6. CDR3 region: CASSPGTGNAFF. In nucleotides, the CDR3 is TGTGCCAGCAGTCCCGGGACAGGGAATGCTTTCTTT.

This clone has a handful of counts. The V and J genes are TRBV5-1 and TRBJ1-6; D unresolved. Trimming cost V 2 bases and J 5 bases, with 8 bases left between them. The CDR3 runs to 14 residues. The V gene's germline CDR1 is SGHRS and CDR2 YFSETQ. CDR3 amino acids: CASSFGQDNSPLHF. The CDR3 DNA reads as TGCGCCAGCAGCTTTGGGCAGGATAATTCACCCCTCCACTTT.

The V and J genes are TRBV7-2 and TRBJ2-7, with D uncertain. V lost 0 bases and J 3 bases, leaving 9 bases between the germline ends. The CDR3 length is 14 residues. From germline, CDR1 is SGHTA and CDR2 FQGNSA. The CDR3 nucleotides read TGTGCCAGCAGCTTAGCGGCGGCGTTCTACGAGCAGTACTTC. This codes for CASSLAAAFYEQYF.

V and J are TRBV9 and TRBJ2-7; D uncertain. The CDR3 runs to 14 residues. Trimming removed 0 bases from V and 0 bases from J, with 7 bases in between. Germline V CDR1 and CDR2: SGDLS, YYNGEE. The CDR3 region is CASSVDLSSYEQYF. The CDR3 DNA reads as TGTGCCAGCAGCGTAGACTTGAGCTCCTACGAGCAGTACTTC.